This is a list of T cell receptor beta chains from one sample in a study of identical twins. TCRdb ran MiXCR on the 5' RACE reads and lists one entry per CDR3 protein. The table has hundreds of thousands of distinct CDR3 sequences, 20% to 25% seen once; the top ten hold just under 3%. This sample was also put to use in a study of T cells expressing NK-cell markers.

Sequencing was done on a sample of CD4+ T cells sorted from blood. These receptors were obtained from a woman aged 18-29 years in good health. Each CDR3 is given with its conserved first and last residue. Each record gives: D gene, clone size, J gene, V gene, CDR3 protein, CDR3 DNA. D genes are given only for firm matches. Clone size is stated in some rows and not others, as once, few, many or a class when expanded.

d_call: TRBD1
clone_size: many
j_call: TRBJ1-1
v_call: TRBV7-2
cdr3_aa: CASSRSTGLMNTEAFF
cdr3_nt: TGTGCCAGCAGCCGGTCGACAGGGTTAATGAACACTGAAGCTTTCTTT

d_call: TRBD2
clone_size: -
j_call: TRBJ2-7
v_call: TRBV2
cdr3_aa: CASRESGLALYEQYF
cdr3_nt: TGTGCCAGCAGAGAAAGTGGACTAGCTCTCTACGAGCAGTACTTC

d_call: TRBD1
clone_size: few
j_call: TRBJ2-3
v_call: TRBV20-1
cdr3_aa: CSARGTGRPSTDTQYF
cdr3_nt: TGCAGTGCTAGGGGGACAGGAAGACCTAGCACAGATACGCAGTATTTT

d_call: -
clone_size: few
j_call: TRBJ2-7
v_call: TRBV20-1
cdr3_aa: CSVALQDLSYEQYF
cdr3_nt: TGCAGTGTTGCCCTCCAGGACTTATCCTACGAGCAGTACTTC

d_call: -
clone_size: -
j_call: TRBJ2-3
v_call: TRBV11-3
cdr3_aa: CASSLVFAVADTQYF
cdr3_nt: TGTGCCAGCAGCTTAGTATTCGCGGTGGCAGATACGCAGTATTTT

d_call: -
clone_size: -
j_call: TRBJ2-1
v_call: TRBV18
cdr3_aa: CASSPPSGQAKGNEQFF
cdr3_nt: TGTGCCAGCTCACCACCCTCGGGGCAGGCCAAGGGAAATGAGCAGTTCTTC

d_call: -
clone_size: medium-sized
j_call: TRBJ1-5
v_call: TRBV12-3/TRBV12-4
cdr3_aa: CASSLKVSNQPQHF
cdr3_nt: TGTGCCAGCAGTTTAAAAGTCAGTAATCAGCCCCAGCATTTT

d_call: -
clone_size: -
j_call: TRBJ2-5
v_call: TRBV7-2
cdr3_aa: CASTSTGGETQYF
cdr3_nt: TGTGCCAGCACCTCGACCGGAGGGGAGACCCAGTACTTC

d_call: -
clone_size: many
j_call: TRBJ2-6
v_call: TRBV12-3/TRBV12-4
cdr3_aa: CASSRSGANVLTF
cdr3_nt: TGTGCCAGCAGCCGCTCTGGGGCCAACGTCCTGACTTTC

d_call: -
clone_size: -
j_call: TRBJ2-7
v_call: TRBV20-1
cdr3_aa: CSAAVGGYEQYF
cdr3_nt: TGCAGTGCTGCGGTTGGGGGCTACGAGCAGTACTTC

d_call: TRBD1
clone_size: few
j_call: TRBJ1-1
v_call: TRBV4-3
cdr3_aa: CASSLWTGDTEAFF
cdr3_nt: TGCGCCAGCAGCCTCTGGACAGGGGACACTGAAGCTTTCTTT

d_call: -
clone_size: few
j_call: TRBJ2-1
v_call: TRBV6-2/TRBV6-3
cdr3_aa: CASTGDSYNEQFF
cdr3_nt: TGTGCCAGCACGGGGGACAGCTACAATGAGCAGTTCTTC

d_call: TRBD2
clone_size: -
j_call: TRBJ2-1
v_call: TRBV7-3
cdr3_aa: CASSLDSGTYNEQFF
cdr3_nt: TGTGCCAGCAGCTTAGATAGCGGGACCTACAATGAGCAGTTCTTC

d_call: -
clone_size: few
j_call: TRBJ2-7
v_call: TRBV20-1
cdr3_aa: CSGLGGPSYEQYF
cdr3_nt: TGCAGCGGTCTGGGGGGTCCGTCCTACGAGCAGTACTTC

d_call: -
clone_size: -
j_call: TRBJ2-7
v_call: TRBV15
cdr3_aa: CATSRDTPGYEQYF
cdr3_nt: TGTGCCACCAGCAGAGATACACCCGGATACGAGCAGTACTTC

d_call: -
clone_size: few
j_call: TRBJ2-5
v_call: TRBV20-1
cdr3_aa: CSAVGVTGLDRETQYF
cdr3_nt: TGCAGTGCTGTTGGGGTAACAGGGTTGGATCGAGAGACCCAGTACTTC

d_call: -
clone_size: few
j_call: TRBJ2-1
v_call: TRBV6-2/TRBV6-3
cdr3_aa: CASKSQLDYNEQFF
cdr3_nt: TGTGCCAGCAAGTCGCAGCTCGACTACAATGAGCAGTTCTTC

d_call: -
clone_size: few
j_call: TRBJ2-1
v_call: TRBV10-3
cdr3_aa: CAIFAHSYNEQFF
cdr3_nt: TGTGCCATATTTGCGCACTCCTACAATGAGCAGTTCTTC

d_call: TRBD1
clone_size: -
j_call: TRBJ1-1
v_call: TRBV20-1
cdr3_aa: CSARPTRTGAFF
cdr3_nt: TGCAGTGCTCGCCCTACTAGGACAGGAGCTTTCTTT

d_call: -
clone_size: -
j_call: TRBJ2-2
v_call: TRBV20-1
cdr3_aa: CSASTVANTGELFF
cdr3_nt: TGCAGTGCTAGTACGGTGGCGAACACCGGGGAGCTGTTTTTT

d_call: -
clone_size: -
j_call: TRBJ2-1
v_call: TRBV11-2
cdr3_aa: CASSPLRGDEQFF
cdr3_nt: TGTGCCAGCAGCCCTCTGAGGGGCGATGAGCAGTTCTTC

d_call: -
clone_size: -
j_call: TRBJ1-2
v_call: TRBV6-5
cdr3_aa: CASSYKGYGYTF
cdr3_nt: TGTGCCAGCAGTTACAAGGGGTATGGCTACACCTTC

d_call: -
clone_size: few
j_call: TRBJ2-4
v_call: TRBV20-1
cdr3_aa: CSASRGNAKNIQYF
cdr3_nt: TGCAGTGCTAGCAGGGGTAACGCCAAAAACATTCAGTACTTC